These 20 T cell receptor beta chains originate from one sample sequenced in a study of blood T cell repertoires in COVID-19. Sequenced by immunoSEQ multiplex PCR; TCRdb stores in-frame clones only, minus some. The data hold fewer than 300,000 clones, with approximately 80% observed a single time. The sequencing input was peripheral blood. The receptors derive from a woman between 55 and 75 years old with active or convalescent COVID-19.

CDR3 bases: TGTGCCAGCGCAGGCCGAGGACAGGGATCGAGCCACTCCTACGAGCAGTACTTC. Translating it yields CASAGRGQGSSHSYEQYF. V usage is TRBV21-1 and J usage is TRBJ2-7; the D call of TRBD1 is as the table states it, not checked on the DNA. TRBV21-1 is given as a pseudogene. There are 18 residues in the CDR3.

The chain has TRBV10-3 and TRBJ1-4; D gene uncertain. CDR3 length: 12 residues. Deletions cut 11 bases from V and 3 bases from J, with 10 bases between. Germline V gene sequence: CDR1 ENHRY, CDR2 SYGVKD. The CDR3 bases are TGTGCCGTTCGGGATCCTAATGAAAAACTGTTTTTT. Translated: CAVRDPNEKLFF.

With respect to this clone: Other DNA sequences in the sample encode the same CDR3. This rearrangement joins TRBV30 to TRBJ1-3; D uncertain. Germline CDR1 reads GTSNPN; CDR2 reads SVGIG (reference sequence). Trimming cost V 3 bases and J 0 bases, with 3 bases left between them. The CDR3 has 12 amino acids. The CDR3 DNA is TGTGCCTGGAGCCTCTCTGGAAACACCATATATTTT. This codes for CAWSLSGNTIYF.

The J gene is TRBJ1-1, the V gene TRBV21-1; TRBD1 is taken as the D call from the table, unchecked against the DNA. TRBV21-1 is termed a pseudogene. This CDR3 is 16 amino acids long. Here the CDR3 DNA reads TGTGCCAGCAGCAAAGTACCGGCACAGATGAACACTGAAGCTTTCTTT. Translated, it gives CASSKVPAQMNTEAFF.

The chain joins TRBV7-2 to TRBJ1-2; D possibly corresponds to TRBD1 (6 bases). With 7 bases removed from V and 2 bases from J, the gap between germline ends came to 14 bases. The CDR3 is 14 residues long. Germline V gene sequence: CDR1 SGHTA, CDR2 FQGNSA. The DNA for the CDR3 is TGTGCCAGCACCCGGGGAGGGGGAAACTATGGCTACACCTTC. It codes for CASTRGGGNYGYTF.

This chain connects TRBV29-1 to TRBJ2-5; 7 nucleotides line up with TRBD1. The CDR3 is made up of 13 amino acids. V was clipped by 3 bases and J by 1 base; unmatched bases: 2. CDR1 and CDR2 from the germline V gene are SQVTM and ANQGSEA. The CDR3 protein is CSVEDRFQETQYF. CDR3 DNA sequence: TGCAGCGTTGAGGACAGGTTCCAAGAGACCCAGTACTTC.

This clone appeared a single time. The chain couples TRBV2 to TRBJ1-1; possible D gene TRBD1, 5 bases. This CDR3 is built from 16 residues. CDR1 SNHLY and CDR2 FYNNEI come from the germline V gene. V was clipped by 3 bases and J by 7 bases, with 21 bases between them. The CDR3 sequence is CASSDSVVRVTLEAFF. The CDR3 bases are TGTGCCAGCAGTGATTCGGTAGTCAGGGTGACCCTTGAAGCTTTCTTT.

The chain has TRBV6-5 and TRBJ1-2; 7 nucleotides line up with TRBD1. J lost 8 bases, V lost 0 bases, and 3 bases had no gene match. CDR3 size: 13 residues. Germline lookup yields CDR1 MNHEY and CDR2 SVGAGI. The CDR3 region is CASSYSDRAGYTF. The CDR3 nucleotides are TGTGCCAGCAGTTACTCCGACAGGGCCGGCTACACCTTC.

The chain is built from TRBV10-2 and TRBJ2-2, with 9 positions matching TRBD1. This CDR3 is 15 amino acids long. Looked up from germline, CDR1 is WSHSY and CDR2 is SAAADI. V was pared by 7 bases and J by 4 bases, with 7 bases of the junction left unmatched. The CDR3 DNA reads as TGCGCCAGCAACTTACAGGGGGCCCGCACCGGGGAGCTGTTTTTT. This sequence encodes CASNLQGARTGELFF.

The V gene is TRBV6-6, the J gene TRBJ2-5, with D possibly TRBD1 on 6 matching bases. The germline V gene has CDR1 MNHNY and CDR2 SVGAGI (reference sequence). The CDR3 totals 13 residues. V was pared by 6 bases and J by 5 bases, with 13 bases between. The CDR3 sequence is CASSTQGRETQYF. Here the CDR3 DNA reads TGTGCCAGCAGCACACAGGGTCGGGAGACCCAGTACTTC.

This chain links TRBV3-1 (or the pseudogene TRBV3-2) with TRBJ2-1, with D unclear. Germline CDR1 and CDR2: LGHDT and YNNKEL (reference sequence). The CDR3 length is 11 residues. The V end was cut by 1 base, the J end by 9 bases, with 4 bases between. The CDR3 DNA follows: TGTGCCAGCAGCCAAGTCAGTGAGCAGTTCTTC. Translation gives CASSQVSEQFF.

The V call is TRBV10-3, the J call TRBJ1-1; weak D call: TRBD1 (6 bases). CDR3 length equals 14 residues. Germline V CDR1 and CDR2: ENHRY, SYGVKD. V lost 7 bases to trimming and J lost 4 bases, with 16 bases between them. CDR3 in amino acids: CAIILTGYVTEAFF. CDR3 in DNA: TGTGCCATCATTTTAACAGGGTATGTCACTGAAGCTTTCTTT.

V gene TRBV16 combines with J gene TRBJ1-5; 8 nucleotides line up with TRBD1. CDR3 size: 16 residues. J gave up 4 bases and V 4 bases, and 9 bases lay outside the gene matches. CDR1 and CDR2 from the germline V gene are KGHSY and FQNENV. The CDR3 DNA follows: TGTGCCAGCAGCCTCAAGGCAGGGGGCGGAAATCAGCCCCAGCATTTT. Translating gives CASSLKAGGGNQPQHF.

The chain is built from TRBV6-5 and TRBJ2-3; 10 nucleotides match TRBD2. The CDR3 loop spans 14 amino acids. V gave up 4 bases and J gave up 6 bases; unmatched junction bases: 4. Germline CDR1 reads MNHEY; CDR2 reads SVGAGI. The CDR3 loop reads CASSFLAGVDTQYF. In DNA, the CDR3 is TGTGCCAGCAGTTTTCTAGCGGGGGTGGATACGCAGTATTTT.

The chain couples TRBV29-1 to TRBJ2-7, with D unclear. CDR1 and CDR2 from the germline V gene are SQVTM and ANQGSEA. The length of the CDR3 is 11 residues. V was pared by 4 bases and J by 2 bases, with 6 bases between. CDR3 residues: CSVVVTYEQYF. CDR3 bases: TGCAGCGTTGTTGTCACCTACGAGCAGTACTTC.

The rearrangement joins TRBV4-3 to TRBJ1-2; D might be TRBD1 (6 bases). V was trimmed by 1 base and J by 5 bases, leaving 14 bases between them. The CDR3 runs to 15 residues. Per germline, CDR1 LGHNA and CDR2 YSLEER. The CDR3 nucleotides read TGCGCCAGCAGCCAAGCAACAGGGCATGGGTATGGCTACACCTTC. Translated, it gives CASSQATGHGYGYTF.

The chain recombines TRBV5-1 with TRBJ2-3; the match to TRBD2 covers 7 bases. Germline CDR1 SGHRS, CDR2 YFSETQ. The CDR3 covers 15 residues. The ends lost 9 bases at V and 4 bases at J; junction bases unmatched: 14. The DNA of the CDR3 is TGCGCCACTTCCCCCAGCGGGGCGGGTGCAGATACGCAGTATTTT. Protein: CATSPSGAGADTQYF.

This chain links TRBV27 with TRBJ2-7; 10 positions match TRBD1. Looked up from germline, CDR1 is MNHEY and CDR2 is SMNVEV (reference sequence). The CDR3 runs to 13 residues. Trimming took 5 bases from V and 5 from J; bases not matched to a gene: 3. The CDR3 is CASSLGQGNEQYF. The CDR3 region has the DNA TGTGCCAGCAGTCTGGGACAGGGGAACGAGCAGTACTTC.

This rearrangement joins TRBV6-5 to TRBJ1-2; no definite D call. V was shortened by 0 bases and J by 8 bases, with 16 bases between the two germline ends. Per germline, CDR1 MNHEY and CDR2 SVGAGI. The CDR3 covers 15 residues. The CDR3 nucleotides are TGTGCCAGCAGTTACTCGGTGGGCCGACCATCGGGCTACACCTTC. Its protein is CASSYSVGRPSGYTF.

This chain links TRBV11-2 with TRBJ2-3; 7 bases agree with TRBD2. With V trimmed by 2 bases and J by 3 bases, 11 bases remained unmatched. Looked up from germline, CDR1 is SGHAT and CDR2 is FQNNGV. The CDR3 loop spans 17 amino acids. The CDR3 DNA follows: TGTGCCAGCAGCTTATGGGCTAGCGGAGGCCGGACAGATACGCAGTATTTT. This codes for CASSLWASGGRTDTQYF.